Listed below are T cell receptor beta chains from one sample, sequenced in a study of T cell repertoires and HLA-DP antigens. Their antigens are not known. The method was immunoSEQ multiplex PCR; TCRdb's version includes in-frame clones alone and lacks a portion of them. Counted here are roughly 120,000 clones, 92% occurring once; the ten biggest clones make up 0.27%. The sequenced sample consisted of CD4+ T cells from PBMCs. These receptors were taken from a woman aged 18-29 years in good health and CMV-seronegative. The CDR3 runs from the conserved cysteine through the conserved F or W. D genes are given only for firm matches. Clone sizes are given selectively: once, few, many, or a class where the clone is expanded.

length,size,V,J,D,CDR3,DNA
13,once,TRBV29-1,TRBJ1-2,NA,CSVGEDVVYGYTF,TGCAGCGTGGGAGAGGACGTAGTCTATGGCTACACCTTC
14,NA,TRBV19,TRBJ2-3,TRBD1,CASSRQGRGDTQYF,TGTGCCAGTAGTAGACAGGGGCGGGGTGATACGCAGTATTTT
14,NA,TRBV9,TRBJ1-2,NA,CASSVGSLNYGYTF,TGTGCCAGCAGCGTAGGGTCCCTTAACTATGGCTACACCTTC
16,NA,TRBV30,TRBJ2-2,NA,CAWRGRTPQNTGELFF,TGTGCCTGGAGGGGACGGACTCCACAGAACACCGGGGAGCTGTTTTTT
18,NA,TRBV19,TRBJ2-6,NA,CASSKGDRPKSGANVLTF,TGTGCCAGTAGTAAGGGGGATCGACCCAAGTCTGGGGCCAACGTCCTGACTTTC
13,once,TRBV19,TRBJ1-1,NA,CASTDSLNTEAFF,TGTGCCAGTACCGACAGCCTGAACACTGAAGCTTTCTTT
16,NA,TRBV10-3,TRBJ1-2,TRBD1,CAISDGPGQGAYGYTF,TGTGCCATCAGTGACGGACCGGGACAGGGAGCCTATGGCTACACCTTC
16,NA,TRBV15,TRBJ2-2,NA,CATSRDPRHSTGELFF,TGTGCCACCAGCAGAGATCCCCGTCACTCCACCGGGGAGCTGTTTTTT
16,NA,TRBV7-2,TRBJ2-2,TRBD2,CASSLVPSGGVGELFF,TGTGCCAGCAGCTTAGTTCCTAGCGGGGGTGTCGGGGAGCTGTTTTTT
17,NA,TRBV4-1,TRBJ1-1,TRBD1,CASSQDSPLRDRVGAFF,TGCGCCAGCAGCCAAGACAGCCCTCTCCGGGACAGGGTAGGAGCTTTCTTT
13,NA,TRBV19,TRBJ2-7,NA,CASNSLADYEQYF,TGTGCCAGTAACTCACTAGCAGACTACGAGCAGTACTTC
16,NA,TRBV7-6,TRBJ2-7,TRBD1,CASSLVVGTGSREQYF,TGTGCCAGCAGCTTAGTAGTCGGGACAGGGTCACGAGAGCAGTACTTC
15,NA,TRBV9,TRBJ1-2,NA,CASNLRVSGRDGYTF,TGTGCCAGCAACCTTAGGGTATCGGGCAGAGATGGCTACACCTTC
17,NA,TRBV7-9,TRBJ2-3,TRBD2,CASSLVWTSGGPHTQYF,TGTGCCAGCAGCTTAGTGTGGACTAGCGGGGGACCCCATACGCAGTATTTT
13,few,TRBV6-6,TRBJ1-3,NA,CASSPGTGNTIYF,TGTGCCAGCAGCCCCGGGACAGGAAACACCATATATTTT
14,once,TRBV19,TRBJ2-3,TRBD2,CASSRAGGLDTQYF,TGTGCCAGTAGCAGAGCGGGAGGGCTGGATACGCAGTATTTT
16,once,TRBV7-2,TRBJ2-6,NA,CASSLVTTSGANVLAF,TGTGCCAGCAGCTTAGTGACGACCTCTGGGGCCAACGTCCTGGCTTTC
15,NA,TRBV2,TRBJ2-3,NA,CASSLTGLSTDTQYF,TGTGCCAGCAGTTTGACGGGACTGAGCACAGATACGCAGTATTTT
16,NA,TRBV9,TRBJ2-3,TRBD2,CASSVGGSGITDTQYF,TGTGCCAGCAGCGTAGGTGGTAGCGGGATCACAGATACGCAGTATTTT
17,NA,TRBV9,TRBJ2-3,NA,CASSGIAGDPSTDTQYF,TGTGCCAGCAGCGGGATAGCAGGGGATCCCAGCACAGATACGCAGTATTTT
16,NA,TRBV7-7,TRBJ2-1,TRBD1,CASSHRLGQSYNEQFF,TGTGCTAGCAGCCATCGGCTGGGACAGTCCTACAATGAGCAGTTCTTC
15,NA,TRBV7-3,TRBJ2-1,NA,CASSSAGSSYNEQFF,TGTGCCAGCAGCTCGGCAGGGTCATCCTACAATGAGCAGTTCTTC
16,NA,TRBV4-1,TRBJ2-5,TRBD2,CASSPLAGGPVETQYF,TGCGCCAGCAGCCCTCTAGCGGGGGGGCCGGTAGAGACCCAGTACTTC
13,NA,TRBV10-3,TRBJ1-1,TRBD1,CAISPGQGFEAFF,TGTGCCATCAGTCCGGGACAGGGGTTTGAAGCTTTCTTT
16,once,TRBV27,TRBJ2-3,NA,CASSPGAAIHTDTQYF,TGTGCCAGCAGTCCCGGAGCGGCCATACACACAGATACGCAGTATTTT
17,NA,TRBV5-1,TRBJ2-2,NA,CASSSSAPTTGSGELFF,TGCGCCAGCAGCTCCTCAGCACCAACGACAGGCTCCGGGGAGCTGTTTTTT
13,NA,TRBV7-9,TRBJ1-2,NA,CASSLDRGNGYTF,TGTGCCAGCAGCTTAGATAGGGGGAATGGCTACACCTTC
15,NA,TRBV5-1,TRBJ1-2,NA,CASSLRDRSLYGYTF,TGCGCCAGCAGCTTGAGAGACAGGAGCCTCTATGGCTACACCTTC
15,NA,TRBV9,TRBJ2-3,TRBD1,CASSSVGQGADTQYF,TGTGCCAGCAGTTCCGTCGGACAGGGGGCGGATACGCAGTATTTT
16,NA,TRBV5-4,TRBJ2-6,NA,CASSLVGISGANVLTF,TGTGCCAGCAGCTTGGTTGGGATCTCTGGGGCCAACGTCCTGACTTTC
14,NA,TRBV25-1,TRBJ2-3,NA,CASSAAGTTDTQYF,TGTGCCAGCAGCGCGGCGGGAACCACAGATACGCAGTATTTT
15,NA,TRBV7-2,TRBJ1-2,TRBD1,CASSLEDRGHSGYTF,TGTGCCAGCAGCTTAGAGGACAGGGGGCATTCTGGCTACACCTTC
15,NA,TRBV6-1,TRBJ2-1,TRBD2,CASSWAGGPRNEQFF,TGTGCCAGCAGTTGGGCGGGAGGGCCGCGGAATGAGCAGTTCTTC
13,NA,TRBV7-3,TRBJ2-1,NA,CASSADGTNEQFF,TGTGCCAGCAGCGCGGACGGAACGAATGAGCAGTTCTTC
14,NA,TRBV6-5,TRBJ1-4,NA,CASSRTATNEKLFF,TGTGCCAGCAGTAGGACAGCAACTAATGAAAAACTGTTTTTT
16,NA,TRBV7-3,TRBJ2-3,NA,CASSLGGRFGTDTQYF,TGTGCCAGCAGCTTAGGTGGGAGGTTCGGCACAGATACGCAGTATTTT
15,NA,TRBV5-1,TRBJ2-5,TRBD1,CASSLEGASQETQYF,TGCGCCAGCAGCCTCGAGGGGGCGAGTCAAGAGACCCAGTACTTC
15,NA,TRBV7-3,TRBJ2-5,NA,CASSLMAGAEQTQYF,TGTGCCAGCAGCTTAATGGCGGGGGCAGAGCAGACCCAGTACTTC
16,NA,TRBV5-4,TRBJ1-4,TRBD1,CASSRDPGQISEKLFF,TGTGCCAGCAGCCGGGATCCGGGACAGATAAGTGAAAAACTGTTTTTT
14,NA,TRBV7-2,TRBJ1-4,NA,CASSPTSTNEKLFF,TGTGCCAGCAGCCCCACCTCGACTAATGAAAAACTGTTTTTT
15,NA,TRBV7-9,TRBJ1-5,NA,CASSLDGTSNQPQHF,TGTGCCAGCAGCTTAGACGGCACTAGCAATCAGCCCCAGCATTTT
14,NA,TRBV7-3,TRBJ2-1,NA,CASGPRARYNEQFF,TGTGCCAGCGGTCCGAGGGCACGGTACAATGAGCAGTTCTTC
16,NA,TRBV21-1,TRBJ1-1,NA,CASSKEGGLGNTEAFF,TGTGCCAGCAGCAAAGAAGGGGGCCTAGGGAACACTGAAGCTTTCTTT
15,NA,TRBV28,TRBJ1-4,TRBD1,CASRTTGQRFEKLFF,TGTGCCAGCAGGACTACGGGACAGAGGTTTGAAAAACTGTTTTTT
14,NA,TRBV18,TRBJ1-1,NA,CASSPYGGNTEAFF,TGTGCCAGCTCACCATACGGGGGAAACACTGAAGCTTTCTTT